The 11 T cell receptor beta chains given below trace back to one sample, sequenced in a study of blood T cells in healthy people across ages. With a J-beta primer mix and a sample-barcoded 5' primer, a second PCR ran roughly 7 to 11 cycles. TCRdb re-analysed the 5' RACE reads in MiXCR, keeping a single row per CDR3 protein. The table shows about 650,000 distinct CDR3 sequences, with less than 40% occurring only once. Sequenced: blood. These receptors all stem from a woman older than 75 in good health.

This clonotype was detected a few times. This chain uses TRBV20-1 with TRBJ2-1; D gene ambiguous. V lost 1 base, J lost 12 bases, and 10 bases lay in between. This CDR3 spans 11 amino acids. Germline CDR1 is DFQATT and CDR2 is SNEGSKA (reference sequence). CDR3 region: CSARGRVRQFF. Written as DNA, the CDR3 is TGCAGTGCTAGAGGCAGAGTTAGGCAGTTCTTC.

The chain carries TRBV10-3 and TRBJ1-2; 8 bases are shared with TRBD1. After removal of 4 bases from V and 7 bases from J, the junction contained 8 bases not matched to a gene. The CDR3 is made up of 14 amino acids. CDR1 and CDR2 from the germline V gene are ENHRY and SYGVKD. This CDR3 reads CAISVSGGAGGYTF. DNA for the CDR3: TGTGCCATCAGTGTTTCAGGGGGCGCGGGTGGCTACACCTTC.

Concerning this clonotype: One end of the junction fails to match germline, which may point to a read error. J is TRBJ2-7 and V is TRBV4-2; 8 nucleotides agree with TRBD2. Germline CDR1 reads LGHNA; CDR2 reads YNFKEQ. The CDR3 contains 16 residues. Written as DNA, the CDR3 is TGTGCCAGCAGCCGCCTCGTAGGGGCGGGGGGCCCCGAGCGGTACTTC. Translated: CASSRLVGAGGPERYF.

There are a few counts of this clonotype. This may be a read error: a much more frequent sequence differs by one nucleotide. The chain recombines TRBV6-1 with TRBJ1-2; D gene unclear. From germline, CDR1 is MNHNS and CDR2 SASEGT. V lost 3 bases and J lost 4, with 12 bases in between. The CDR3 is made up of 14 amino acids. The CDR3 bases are TGTGCCAGCAGTGAGGGCCAGTCCACCTATGGCTACACCTTC. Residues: CASSEGQSTYGYTF.

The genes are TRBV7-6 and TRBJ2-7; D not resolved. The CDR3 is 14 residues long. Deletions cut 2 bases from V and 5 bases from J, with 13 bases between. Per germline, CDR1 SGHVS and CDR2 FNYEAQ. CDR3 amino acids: CASSLTVTNDEQYF. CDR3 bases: TGTGCCAGCAGCTTAACAGTCACGAACGACGAGCAGTACTTC.

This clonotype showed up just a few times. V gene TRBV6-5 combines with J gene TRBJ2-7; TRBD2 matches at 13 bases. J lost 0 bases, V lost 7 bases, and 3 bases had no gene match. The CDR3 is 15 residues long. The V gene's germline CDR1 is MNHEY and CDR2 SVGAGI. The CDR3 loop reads CASTRTSGGSYEQYF. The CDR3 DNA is TGTGCCAGCACCCGGACTAGCGGGGGCTCCTACGAGCAGTACTTC.

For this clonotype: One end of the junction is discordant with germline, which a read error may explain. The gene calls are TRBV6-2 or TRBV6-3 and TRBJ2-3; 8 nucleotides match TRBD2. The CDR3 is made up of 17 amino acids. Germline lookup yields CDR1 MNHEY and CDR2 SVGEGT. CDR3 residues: CVSSSSGGLESADTQYF. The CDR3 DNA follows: TGTGTCAGCAGTTCAAGCGGGGGCCTCGAGTCCGCAGATACGCAGTATTTT.

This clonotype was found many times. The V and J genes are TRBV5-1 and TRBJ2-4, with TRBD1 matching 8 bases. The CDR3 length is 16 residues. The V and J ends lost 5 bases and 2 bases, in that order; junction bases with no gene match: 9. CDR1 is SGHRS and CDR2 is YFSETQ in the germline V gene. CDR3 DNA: TGCGCCAGCAGGGACGGACAGGGTGGGTCCAAAAACATTCAGTACTTC. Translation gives CASRDGQGGSKNIQYF.

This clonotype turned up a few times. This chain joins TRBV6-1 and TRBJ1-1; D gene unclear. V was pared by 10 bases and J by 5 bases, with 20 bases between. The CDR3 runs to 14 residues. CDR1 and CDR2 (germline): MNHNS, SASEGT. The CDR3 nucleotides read TGTGCCACCCAGGCTAGGAGGGAATGGACTGAAGCTTTCTTT. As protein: CATQARREWTEAFF.

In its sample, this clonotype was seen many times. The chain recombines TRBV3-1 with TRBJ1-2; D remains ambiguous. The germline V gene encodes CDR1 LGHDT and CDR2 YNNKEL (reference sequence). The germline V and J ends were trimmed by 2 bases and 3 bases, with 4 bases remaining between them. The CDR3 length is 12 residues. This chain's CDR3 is CASSQRDYGYTF. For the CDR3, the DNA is TGTGCCAGCAGCCAACGGGACTATGGCTACACCTTC.

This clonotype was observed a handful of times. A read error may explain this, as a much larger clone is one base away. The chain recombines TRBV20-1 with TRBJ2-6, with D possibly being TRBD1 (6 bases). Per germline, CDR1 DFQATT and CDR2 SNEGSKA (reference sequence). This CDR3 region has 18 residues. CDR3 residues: CSARQSRGLSSGANVRTF. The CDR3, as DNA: TGCAGTGCTAGGCAAAGCAGGGGATTATCCTCTGGGGCCAACGTCCGGACTTTC.